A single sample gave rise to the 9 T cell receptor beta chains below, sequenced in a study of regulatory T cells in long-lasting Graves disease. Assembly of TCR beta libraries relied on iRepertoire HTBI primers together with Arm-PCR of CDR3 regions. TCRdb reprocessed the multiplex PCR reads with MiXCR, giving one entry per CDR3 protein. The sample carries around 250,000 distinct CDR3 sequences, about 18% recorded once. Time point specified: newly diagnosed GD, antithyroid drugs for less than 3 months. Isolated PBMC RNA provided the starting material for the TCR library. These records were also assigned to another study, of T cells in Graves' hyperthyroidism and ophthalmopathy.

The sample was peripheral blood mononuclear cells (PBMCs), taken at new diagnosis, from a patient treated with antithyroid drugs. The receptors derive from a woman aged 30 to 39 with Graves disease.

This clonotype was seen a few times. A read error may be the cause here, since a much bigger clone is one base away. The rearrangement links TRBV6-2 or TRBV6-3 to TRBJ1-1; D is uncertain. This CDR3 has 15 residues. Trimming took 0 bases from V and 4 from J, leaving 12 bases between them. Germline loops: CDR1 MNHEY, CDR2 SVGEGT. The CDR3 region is CASSYSWFASTEAFF. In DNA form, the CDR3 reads TGTGCCAGCAGTTACTCTTGGTTCGCGAGCACTGAAGCTTTCTTT.

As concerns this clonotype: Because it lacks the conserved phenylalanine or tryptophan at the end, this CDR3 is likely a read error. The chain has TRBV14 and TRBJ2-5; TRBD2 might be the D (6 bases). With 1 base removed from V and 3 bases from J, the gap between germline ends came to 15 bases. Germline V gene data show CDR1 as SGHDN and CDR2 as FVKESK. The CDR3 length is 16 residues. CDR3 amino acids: CASSQVSGHNEETQYL. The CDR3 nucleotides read TGTGCCAGCAGCCAAGTGAGCGGGCACAATGAAGAGACCCAGTACCTC.

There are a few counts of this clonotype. The CDR3 sequence: CASSSAGTGVAKNIQYF. The DNA for the CDR3 is TGTGCCAGCAGTTCCGCCGGGACAGGGGTAGCCAAAAACATTCAGTACTTC. V gene TRBV6-2 or TRBV6-3 combines with J gene TRBJ2-4, with 10 bases identical to TRBD1. V shed 4 bases, J shed 0 bases, and the junction held 6 bases outside the gene matches. This CDR3 has 17 amino acids. Looked up from germline, CDR1 is MNHEY and CDR2 is SVGEGT.

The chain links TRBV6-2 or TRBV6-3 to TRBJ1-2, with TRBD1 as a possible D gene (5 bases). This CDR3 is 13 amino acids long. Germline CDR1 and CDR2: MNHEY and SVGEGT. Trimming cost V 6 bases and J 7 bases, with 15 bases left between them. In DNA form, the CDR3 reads TGTGCCAGCAGGGGGGGGACGACCCTTGGCTACACCTTC. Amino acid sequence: CASRGGTTLGYTF.

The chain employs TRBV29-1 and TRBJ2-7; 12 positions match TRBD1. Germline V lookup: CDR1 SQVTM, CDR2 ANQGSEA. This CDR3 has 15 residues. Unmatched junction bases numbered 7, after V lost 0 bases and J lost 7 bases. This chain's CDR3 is CSVEDMGTGGEEQYF. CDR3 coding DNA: TGCAGCGTTGAAGATATGGGGACAGGGGGCGAGGAGCAGTACTTC.

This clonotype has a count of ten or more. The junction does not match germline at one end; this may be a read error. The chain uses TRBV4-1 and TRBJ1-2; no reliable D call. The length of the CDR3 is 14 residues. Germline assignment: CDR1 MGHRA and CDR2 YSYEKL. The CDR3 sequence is CASSPDDGNYGYTF. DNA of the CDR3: TGTGCCAGCAGCCCTGACGATGGGAACTATGGCTACACCTTC.

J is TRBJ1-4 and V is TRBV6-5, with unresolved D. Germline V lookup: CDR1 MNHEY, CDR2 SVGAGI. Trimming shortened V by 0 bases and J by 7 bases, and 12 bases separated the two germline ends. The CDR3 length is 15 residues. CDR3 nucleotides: TGTGCCAGCAGTTACTCGACGACGTCTCGTGAAAAACTGTTTTTT. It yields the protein CASSYSTTSREKLFF.

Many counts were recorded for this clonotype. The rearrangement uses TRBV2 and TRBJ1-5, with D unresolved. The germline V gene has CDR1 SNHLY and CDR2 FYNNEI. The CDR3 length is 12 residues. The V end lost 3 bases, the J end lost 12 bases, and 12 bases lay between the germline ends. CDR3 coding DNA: TGTGCCAGCAGTGATCACGGCCTCCTCCAGCATTTT. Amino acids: CASSDHGLLQHF.

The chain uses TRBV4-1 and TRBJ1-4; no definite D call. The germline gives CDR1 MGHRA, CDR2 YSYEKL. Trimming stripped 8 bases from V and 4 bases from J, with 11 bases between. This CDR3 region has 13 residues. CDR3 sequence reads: CASSSFNNEKLFF. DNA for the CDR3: TGCGCCAGCTCCAGTTTCAATAATGAAAAACTGTTTTTT.